The following is a T cell receptor (beta chain) sequence with its context. These data originate in a study of cytomegalovirus exposure and HLA in healthy donors. With 4 bases clipped from V and 2 bases from J, the junction kept 9 bases outside the gene matches. CDR3 length equals 16 residues. Use of 60 Vbeta and 13 Jbeta primers characterized the PCR. The data were produced by immunoSEQ multiplex PCR, yet TCRdb's version contains in-frame clones alone and is incomplete. The data show about 200,000 clones, with roughly 77% seen just once and approximately 0.39% held by the top ten. The source of this sequence is a male donor in good health and CMV-seropositive. The source material was PBMCs. V usage is TRBV5-3 and J usage is TRBJ1-3; 7 bases map to TRBD1. TRBV5-3 has ORF status, its function being uncertain. The CDR3 DNA sequence: TGTGCCAGAAGCGTTACAGGGGAAGGAGCTGGAAACACCATATATTTT. It encodes CARSVTGEGAGNTIYF.